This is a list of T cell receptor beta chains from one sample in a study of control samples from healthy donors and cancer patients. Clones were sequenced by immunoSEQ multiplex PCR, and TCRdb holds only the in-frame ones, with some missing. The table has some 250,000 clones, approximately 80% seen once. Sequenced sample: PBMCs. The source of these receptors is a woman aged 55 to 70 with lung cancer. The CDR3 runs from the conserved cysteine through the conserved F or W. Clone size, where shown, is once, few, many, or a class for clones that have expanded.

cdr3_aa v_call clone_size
CASSLRGILSNQPQHF TRBV18 NA
CASWGGLGF TRBV5-4 NA
CASRRADTEAFF TRBV5-6 NA
CASSPTPTSADEKLFF TRBV3-1/TRBV3-2 few
CASSIGQGGYNEQFF TRBV5-1 few
CASSQDLTAGWDEQFF TRBV4-1 NA
CASRFTSTDTQYF TRBV28 NA
CASSPLAPSYEQYF TRBV4-2 NA
CASSLGTSGIKGEQFF TRBV11-1 few
CASRDSPPGGNTEAFF TRBV6-4 NA
CASSQGNPYNEQFF TRBV14 NA
CASSSGYFEAFF TRBV3-1/TRBV3-2 NA
CASSVDRVSGEAFF TRBV7-8 NA
CSVEIGEGTEAFF TRBV29-1 NA
CASSSQGGRQSIVGELFF TRBV9 NA
CASSPSGTGTYRYTF TRBV6-5 NA
CASSPLELATQYF TRBV6-2/TRBV6-3 NA
CASSPTRPENNQPQHF TRBV18 NA
CASSSRDSTLTKKETQYF TRBV11-2 NA
CASGGTGNTGELFF TRBV5-1 NA
CASSPGFEQFF TRBV2 NA
CASSSGQGALRDEKLFF TRBV27 NA
CASSSRGLGTDTQYF TRBV5-1 NA
CASSPPGDEKLFF TRBV18 NA
CSVRTSGGAKDTQYF TRBV29-1 NA
CASSSAESGNRYEQYF TRBV5-4 NA
CASSQDTYYGYTF TRBV5-1 NA
CASSLLANNEQFF TRBV7-3 NA
CASSLSQGAMNTEAFF TRBV18 NA
CASSRDRGRNEQFF TRBV4-1 NA
CASSLLFRSPGGETQHF TRBV5-1 NA
CASSPNRFGDEQFF TRBV5-6 NA
CASITGLAGDEQYF TRBV10-2 NA
CASSIDGGVREQYF TRBV7-6 NA
CASSLDITGNDEQYF TRBV11-3 NA
CASSPCGGPNYNEQFF TRBV21-1 NA
CASSPVSSGNTIYF TRBV5-5 NA
CASSRGFQETQYF TRBV11-2 once
CASSPRGDAEAFF TRBV18 NA
CASSQGGGPNEKLFF TRBV3-1/TRBV3-2 NA
CASSRGGDSYEQYF TRBV10-1 NA
CASSLSGSGELFF TRBV7-9 NA
CASSRDTNTGELFF TRBV18 NA
CASSVGTVQETQYF TRBV9 few
CASSFGGDTEAFF TRBV5-1 few
CASRGQGARTEAFF TRBV27 NA
CASRLGGHLNSDTQYF TRBV27 few
CAWRALAGAYNEQFF TRBV30 once
CASSPAGILTSGRGSYEQYF TRBV28 NA
CASGRVPNTIYF TRBV6-5 NA
CASSEGGNTIYF TRBV6-1 NA
CASSERVGRGKDGYTF TRBV7-8 NA